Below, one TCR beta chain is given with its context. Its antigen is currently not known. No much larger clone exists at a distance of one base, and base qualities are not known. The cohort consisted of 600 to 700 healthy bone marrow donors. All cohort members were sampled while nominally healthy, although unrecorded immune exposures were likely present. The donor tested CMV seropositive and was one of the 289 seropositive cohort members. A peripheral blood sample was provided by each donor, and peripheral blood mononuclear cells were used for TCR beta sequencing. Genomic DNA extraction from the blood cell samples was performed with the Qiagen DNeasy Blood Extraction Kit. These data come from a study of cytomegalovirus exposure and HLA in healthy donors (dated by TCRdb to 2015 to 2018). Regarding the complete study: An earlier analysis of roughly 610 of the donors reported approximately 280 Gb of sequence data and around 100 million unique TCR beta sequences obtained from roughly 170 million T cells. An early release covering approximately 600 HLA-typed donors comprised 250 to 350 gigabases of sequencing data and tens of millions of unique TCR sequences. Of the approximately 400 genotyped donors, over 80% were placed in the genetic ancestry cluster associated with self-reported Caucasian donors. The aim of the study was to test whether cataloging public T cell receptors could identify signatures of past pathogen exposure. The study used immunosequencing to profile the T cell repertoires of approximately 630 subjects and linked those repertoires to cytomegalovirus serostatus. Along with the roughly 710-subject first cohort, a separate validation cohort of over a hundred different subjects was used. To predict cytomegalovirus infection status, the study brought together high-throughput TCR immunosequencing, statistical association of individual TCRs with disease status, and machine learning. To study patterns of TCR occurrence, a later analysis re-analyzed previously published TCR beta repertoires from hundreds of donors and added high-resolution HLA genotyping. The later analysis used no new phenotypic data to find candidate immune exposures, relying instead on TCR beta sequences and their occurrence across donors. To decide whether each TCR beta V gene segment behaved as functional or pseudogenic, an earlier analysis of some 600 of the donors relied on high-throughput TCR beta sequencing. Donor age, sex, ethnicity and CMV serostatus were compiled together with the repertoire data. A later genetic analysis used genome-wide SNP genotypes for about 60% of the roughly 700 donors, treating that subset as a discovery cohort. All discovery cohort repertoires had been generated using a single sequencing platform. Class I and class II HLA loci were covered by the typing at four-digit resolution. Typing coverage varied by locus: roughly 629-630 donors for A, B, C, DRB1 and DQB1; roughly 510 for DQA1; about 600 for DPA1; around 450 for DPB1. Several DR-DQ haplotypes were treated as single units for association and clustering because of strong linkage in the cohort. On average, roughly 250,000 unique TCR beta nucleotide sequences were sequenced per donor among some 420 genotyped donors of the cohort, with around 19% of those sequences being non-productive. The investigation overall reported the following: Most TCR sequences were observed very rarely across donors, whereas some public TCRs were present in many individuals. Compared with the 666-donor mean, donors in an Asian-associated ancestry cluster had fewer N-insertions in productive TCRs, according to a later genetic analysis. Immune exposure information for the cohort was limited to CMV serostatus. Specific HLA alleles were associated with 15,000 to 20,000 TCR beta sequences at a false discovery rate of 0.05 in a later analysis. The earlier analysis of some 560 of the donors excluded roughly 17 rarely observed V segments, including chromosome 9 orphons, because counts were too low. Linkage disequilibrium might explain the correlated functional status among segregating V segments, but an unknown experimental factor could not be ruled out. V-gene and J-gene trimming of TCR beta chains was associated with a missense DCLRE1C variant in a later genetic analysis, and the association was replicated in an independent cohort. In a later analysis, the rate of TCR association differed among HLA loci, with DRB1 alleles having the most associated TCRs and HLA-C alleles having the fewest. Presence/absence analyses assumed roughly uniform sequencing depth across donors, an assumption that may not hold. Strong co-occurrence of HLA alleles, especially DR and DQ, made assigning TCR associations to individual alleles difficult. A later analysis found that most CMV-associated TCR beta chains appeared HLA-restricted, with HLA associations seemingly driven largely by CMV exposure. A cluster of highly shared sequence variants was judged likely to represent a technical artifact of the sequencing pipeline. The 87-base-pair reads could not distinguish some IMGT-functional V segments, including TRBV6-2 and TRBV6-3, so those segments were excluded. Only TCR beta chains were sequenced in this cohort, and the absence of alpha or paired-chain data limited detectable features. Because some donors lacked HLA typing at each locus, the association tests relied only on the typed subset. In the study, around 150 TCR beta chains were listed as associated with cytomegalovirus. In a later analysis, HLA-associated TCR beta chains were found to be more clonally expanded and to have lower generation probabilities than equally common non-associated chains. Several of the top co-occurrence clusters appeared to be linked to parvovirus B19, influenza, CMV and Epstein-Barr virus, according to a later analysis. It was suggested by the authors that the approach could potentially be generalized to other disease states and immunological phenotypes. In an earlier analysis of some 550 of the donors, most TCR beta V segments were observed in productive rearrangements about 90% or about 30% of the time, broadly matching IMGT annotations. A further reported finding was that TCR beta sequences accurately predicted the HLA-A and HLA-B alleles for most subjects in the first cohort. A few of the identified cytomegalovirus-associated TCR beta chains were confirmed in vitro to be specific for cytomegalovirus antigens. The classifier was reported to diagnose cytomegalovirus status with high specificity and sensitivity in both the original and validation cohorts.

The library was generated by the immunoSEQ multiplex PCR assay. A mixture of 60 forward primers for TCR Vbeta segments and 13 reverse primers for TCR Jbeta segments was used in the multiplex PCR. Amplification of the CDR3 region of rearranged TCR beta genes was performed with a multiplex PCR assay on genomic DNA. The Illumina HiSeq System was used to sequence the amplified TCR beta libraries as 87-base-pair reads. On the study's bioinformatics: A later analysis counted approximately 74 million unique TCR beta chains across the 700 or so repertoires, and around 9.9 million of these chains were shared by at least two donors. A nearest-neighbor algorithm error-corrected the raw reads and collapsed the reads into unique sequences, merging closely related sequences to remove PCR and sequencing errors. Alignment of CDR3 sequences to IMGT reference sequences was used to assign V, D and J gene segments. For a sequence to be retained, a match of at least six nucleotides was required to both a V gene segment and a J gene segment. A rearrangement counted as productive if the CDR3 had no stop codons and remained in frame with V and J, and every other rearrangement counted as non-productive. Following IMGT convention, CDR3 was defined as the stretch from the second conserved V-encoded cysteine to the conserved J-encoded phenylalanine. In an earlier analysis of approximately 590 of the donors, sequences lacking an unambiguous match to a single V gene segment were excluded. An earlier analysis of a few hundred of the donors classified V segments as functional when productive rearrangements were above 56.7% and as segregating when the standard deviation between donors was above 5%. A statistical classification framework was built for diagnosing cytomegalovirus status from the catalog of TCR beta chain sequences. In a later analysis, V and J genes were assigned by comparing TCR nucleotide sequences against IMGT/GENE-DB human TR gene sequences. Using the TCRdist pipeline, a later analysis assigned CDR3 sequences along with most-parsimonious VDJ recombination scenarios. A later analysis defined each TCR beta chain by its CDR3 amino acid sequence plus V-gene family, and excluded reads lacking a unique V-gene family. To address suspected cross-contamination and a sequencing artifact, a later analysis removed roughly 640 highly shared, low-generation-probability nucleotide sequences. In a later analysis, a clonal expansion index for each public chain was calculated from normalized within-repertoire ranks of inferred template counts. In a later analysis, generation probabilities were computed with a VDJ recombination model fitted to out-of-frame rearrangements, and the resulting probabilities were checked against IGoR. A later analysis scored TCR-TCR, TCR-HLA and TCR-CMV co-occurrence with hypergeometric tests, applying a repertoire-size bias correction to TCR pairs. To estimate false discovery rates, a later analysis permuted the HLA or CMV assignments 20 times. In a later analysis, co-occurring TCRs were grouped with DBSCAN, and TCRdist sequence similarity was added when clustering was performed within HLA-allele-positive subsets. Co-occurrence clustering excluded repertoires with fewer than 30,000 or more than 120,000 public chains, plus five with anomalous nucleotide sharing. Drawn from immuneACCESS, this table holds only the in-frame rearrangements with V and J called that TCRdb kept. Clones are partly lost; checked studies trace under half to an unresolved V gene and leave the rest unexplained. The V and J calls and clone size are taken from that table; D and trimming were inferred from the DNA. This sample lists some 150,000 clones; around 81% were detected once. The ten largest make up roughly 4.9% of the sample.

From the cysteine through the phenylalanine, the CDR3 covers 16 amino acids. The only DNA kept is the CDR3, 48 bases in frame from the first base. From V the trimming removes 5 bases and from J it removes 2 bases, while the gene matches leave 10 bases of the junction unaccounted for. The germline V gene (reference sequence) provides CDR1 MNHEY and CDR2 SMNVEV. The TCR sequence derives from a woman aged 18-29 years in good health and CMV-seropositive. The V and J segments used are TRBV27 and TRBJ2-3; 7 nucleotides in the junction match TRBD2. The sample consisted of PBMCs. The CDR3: CASSPRDYSTTDTQYF. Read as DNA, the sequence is TGTGCCAGCAGTCCCCGGGACTACAGTACCACAGATACGCAGTATTTT.